The T cell receptor beta chain described here comes from a study of cytomegalovirus exposure and HLA in healthy donors. Overall study context: Previous work identified 90 million to 130 million unique TCR beta sequences from about 179 million T cells. Study-level points and caveats: Cytomegalovirus-associated TCR beta chains were listed, numbering 150 to 200.

The primer mix had 60 Vbeta and 13 Jbeta primers. Generated by immunoSEQ multiplex PCR, the TCRdb table keeps only in-frame clones and is missing some. The profile shows tens of thousands of clones, 78% of them singletons. Concerning this clone itself: Its specificity is unknown.

The germline V gene has CDR1 LGHNT and CDR2 FRNRAP. The CDR3 loop spans 14 amino acids. Losses at the gene ends were 7 bases for V and 0 bases for J; bases not matched to a gene: 5. The V and J genes are TRBV12-5 and TRBJ2-7; TRBD2 matches at 8 bases. Sequenced: PBMCs. The origin of this receptor is a female donor in good health and CMV-seronegative. CDR3 sequence: CASAVAGPSYEQYF. CDR3 DNA sequence: TGTGCTAGTGCTGTAGCGGGACCCTCCTACGAGCAGTACTTC.